The clone carrying this T cell receptor beta chain occurred once. Trimming took off 6 bases at V and 7 bases at J, with 16 bases between the two ends. CDR3 size: 14 residues. The germline V gene has CDR1 LNHNV and CDR2 YYDKDF (reference sequence). These data come from a study of shared clonotypes between healthy human individuals. Looking at the study overall: The donors, two women and a few men, were aged 18 to 49. Per donor, three plates held CD4 naive cells, three held CD4 memory, two held CD8 naive and one held CD8 memory.

The assay used deep level. The genomic DNA of each subset was split evenly across several immunoSEQ plates. Clones were sequenced by immunoSEQ multiplex PCR, and TCRdb holds only the in-frame ones, with some missing. The sample includes about 1.1 million clones, 75% to 80% of them seen just once. The material sequenced was memory CD4+ T cells from PBMCs. Subset defined: CD45RA-negative fraction. J is TRBJ2-1 and V is TRBV15; no definite D call. This TCR derives from a man aged 18 to 29 in good health. Some clones in this sample may be carry-over from other donors' samples. The CDR3 DNA is TGTGCCACCAGTAGGGATTACAATAGGAATGAGCAGTTCTTC. Protein sequence: CATSRDYNRNEQFF.